A selection of T cell receptor beta chains follows, all from one sample in a study of CD8+CD57+ T cells in acquired aplastic anemia. TCRdb reanalysed the reads using MiXCR and keeps one entry per CDR3 protein. The sample lists approximately 220,000 distinct CDR3 sequences, 45% to 50% occurring once. The sequenced sample was sorted CD4+, CD8+, or CD8+CD57+ T cells (not recorded which) from PBMCs. The source of these receptors is a human donor with aplastic anemia. The CDR3 runs from the conserved cysteine through the conserved F or W. Where a row states a size, it is once, few, many or the class of an expanded clone; other rows omit it.

v_call: TRBV5-1; clone_size: many; j_call: TRBJ1-1; cdr3_aa: CASSLDRTLNTEAFF
v_call: TRBV7-9; clone_size: .; j_call: TRBJ1-6; cdr3_aa: CASSLASGGRGISPLHF
v_call: TRBV12-3/TRBV12-4; clone_size: few; j_call: TRBJ1-2; cdr3_aa: CASSLYSGTGVSGYTF
v_call: TRBV19; clone_size: .; j_call: TRBJ1-1; cdr3_aa: CASKVGNGGAEAFF
v_call: TRBV7-2; clone_size: .; j_call: TRBJ1-3; cdr3_aa: CASSFGWEGNTIYF
v_call: TRBV7-2; clone_size: .; j_call: TRBJ2-5; cdr3_aa: CASSQDPTGQETQYF
v_call: TRBV7-8; clone_size: .; j_call: TRBJ1-6; cdr3_aa: CASSLAGTAYYNSPLHF
v_call: TRBV10-3; clone_size: .; j_call: TRBJ1-2; cdr3_aa: CAISAGQEYGYTF
v_call: TRBV5-1; clone_size: many; j_call: TRBJ1-1; cdr3_aa: CASSLAWGVGTEAFF
v_call: TRBV5-1; clone_size: many; j_call: TRBJ1-1; cdr3_aa: CASSLGLGGWNTEAFF
v_call: TRBV5-1; clone_size: .; j_call: TRBJ2-3; cdr3_aa: CASSLEDTQYF
v_call: TRBV6-5; clone_size: .; j_call: TRBJ1-2; cdr3_aa: CASSSGGANYGCTF
v_call: TRBV7-8; clone_size: many; j_call: TRBJ1-2; cdr3_aa: CASLRGAHGYTF
v_call: TRBV24-1; clone_size: many; j_call: TRBJ2-1; cdr3_aa: CATGTSGKYNEQFF
v_call: TRBV25-1; clone_size: .; j_call: TRBJ2-1; cdr3_aa: CASSGLGPTLDQFF
v_call: TRBV6-2/TRBV6-3; clone_size: once; j_call: TRBJ1-1; cdr3_aa: CASTGRWNTEAFF
v_call: TRBV6-4; clone_size: .; j_call: TRBJ1-2; cdr3_aa: CASSAGTGDYGYTF
v_call: TRBV2; clone_size: many; j_call: TRBJ1-5; cdr3_aa: CASSEARGAQPQHF
v_call: TRBV5-5; clone_size: .; j_call: TRBJ1-2; cdr3_aa: CASSQDKDPGSYGYTF
v_call: TRBV29-1; clone_size: .; j_call: TRBJ2-5; cdr3_aa: CSVDRTGAQETQYF
v_call: TRBV9; clone_size: few; j_call: TRBJ2-6; cdr3_aa: CASSNSGGDGANVLTF
v_call: TRBV10-2; clone_size: many; j_call: TRBJ2-3; cdr3_aa: CASSEFGYADTQYF
v_call: TRBV2; clone_size: .; j_call: TRBJ2-3; cdr3_aa: CASSGSLAGEFGSSTDTQYF
v_call: TRBV7-2; clone_size: many; j_call: TRBJ2-5; cdr3_aa: CASSSSGGGETQYF
v_call: TRBV2; clone_size: .; j_call: TRBJ1-1; cdr3_aa: CASSLGDRGGFAEAFF
v_call: TRBV7-9; clone_size: once; j_call: TRBJ1-3; cdr3_aa: CASSYPEQGAFGGADTIYF
v_call: TRBV7-2; clone_size: .; j_call: TRBJ2-2; cdr3_aa: CASSFGGRTGELFF
v_call: TRBV7-3; clone_size: few; j_call: TRBJ1-1; cdr3_aa: CASSYTGWDTEAFF
v_call: TRBV7-9; clone_size: .; j_call: TRBJ2-7; cdr3_aa: CASSSGSDGGLYEQYF
v_call: TRBV7-8; clone_size: .; j_call: TRBJ2-2; cdr3_aa: CASSLAGTGGTGELFF
v_call: TRBV15; clone_size: many; j_call: TRBJ2-7; cdr3_aa: CATSRDRTTDYEQYF
v_call: TRBV6-4; clone_size: many; j_call: TRBJ2-7; cdr3_aa: CASSPADDGYEQYF
v_call: TRBV19; clone_size: .; j_call: TRBJ2-7; cdr3_aa: CASTSRSGQRNEQYF
v_call: TRBV7-9; clone_size: .; j_call: TRBJ1-5; cdr3_aa: CASNLAPTNQLQHF
v_call: TRBV7-9; clone_size: .; j_call: TRBJ2-3; cdr3_aa: CASSFDLSGTDTQYF
v_call: TRBV19; clone_size: once; j_call: TRBJ1-6; cdr3_aa: CASTGLGQGSPLHF
v_call: TRBV7-9; clone_size: .; j_call: TRBJ2-7; cdr3_aa: CASSLVVTGGSYEQYF
v_call: TRBV7-9; clone_size: .; j_call: TRBJ1-2; cdr3_aa: CAGSPFEVGTGGDYGYTF
v_call: TRBV6-1; clone_size: many; j_call: TRBJ2-7; cdr3_aa: CASSEADSRYEQYF
v_call: TRBV4-1; clone_size: .; j_call: TRBJ2-6; cdr3_aa: CASSQEGGANVLTF
v_call: TRBV7-2; clone_size: .; j_call: TRBJ2-7; cdr3_aa: CASSLPRSEQYF
v_call: TRBV6-5; clone_size: .; j_call: TRBJ1-1; cdr3_aa: CASSQEIHTLSGTEAFF
v_call: TRBV6-5; clone_size: few; j_call: TRBJ2-2; cdr3_aa: CASSYGISGELFF
v_call: TRBV19; clone_size: .; j_call: TRBJ1-1; cdr3_aa: CASRRSQERNTEAFF
v_call: TRBV7-9; clone_size: .; j_call: TRBJ2-7; cdr3_aa: CASSPHRTEDYERYF
v_call: TRBV5-4; clone_size: many; j_call: TRBJ2-7; cdr3_aa: CASSFPESGGLEQYF
v_call: TRBV10-3; clone_size: .; j_call: TRBJ2-5; cdr3_aa: CAIVSEPQYF
v_call: TRBV7-9; clone_size: .; j_call: TRBJ2-5; cdr3_aa: CASSTSSSQETQYF
v_call: TRBV19; clone_size: many; j_call: TRBJ1-2; cdr3_aa: CASSGGQDTMFNYGYTF
v_call: TRBV15; clone_size: once; j_call: TRBJ2-2; cdr3_aa: CATLTSGSNTGELFF
v_call: TRBV19; clone_size: .; j_call: TRBJ1-2; cdr3_aa: CASSQDRGTGGYTF
v_call: TRBV15; clone_size: .; j_call: TRBJ1-4; cdr3_aa: CATSRGEGGEKLFF
v_call: TRBV7-2; clone_size: .; j_call: TRBJ2-1; cdr3_aa: CASSLATERGLREQFF
v_call: TRBV29-1; clone_size: many; j_call: TRBJ2-2; cdr3_aa: CSVEDTGELFF
v_call: TRBV19; clone_size: .; j_call: TRBJ1-4; cdr3_aa: CASSIAVGVYGEKLFF
v_call: TRBV20-1; clone_size: .; j_call: TRBJ2-1; cdr3_aa: CSASRGNSYNEQFF